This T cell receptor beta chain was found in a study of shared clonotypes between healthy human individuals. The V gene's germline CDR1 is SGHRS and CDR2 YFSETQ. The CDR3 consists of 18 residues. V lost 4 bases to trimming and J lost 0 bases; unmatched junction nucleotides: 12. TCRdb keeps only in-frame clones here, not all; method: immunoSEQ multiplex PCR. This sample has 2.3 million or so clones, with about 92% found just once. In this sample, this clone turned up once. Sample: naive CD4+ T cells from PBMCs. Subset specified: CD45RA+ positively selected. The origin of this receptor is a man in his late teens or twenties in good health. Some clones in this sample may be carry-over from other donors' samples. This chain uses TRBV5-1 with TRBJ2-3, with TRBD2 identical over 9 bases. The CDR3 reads CASSAPAGGTPSTDTQYF. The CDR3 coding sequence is TGCGCCAGCAGCGCACCCGCGGGAGGGACTCCTAGCACAGATACGCAGTATTTT.